There are a few counts of the clone carrying this TCR beta chain. This record comes from a study of blood T cell repertoires in COVID-19. Study-wide context: Acute and convalescent COVID-19 samples came from the United States, Italy and Spain. PBMCs, B-cell-depleted T cells, or T cells provided the cDNA or gDNA that made up the material.

Original processing notes: By means of reference gene primer amplification, nucleated cell counts were estimated. Sequenced by immunoSEQ multiplex PCR; TCRdb stores in-frame clones only, minus some. D and trimming come from the DNA, and the V and J calls and clone size come from that table. The data show more than 110,000 clones, 80% to 85% seen once. V dropped 2 bases and J dropped 4 bases, with 17 bases sitting between them. The CDR3 consists of 16 residues. CDR1 is SGHAT and CDR2 is FQNNGV in the germline V gene. The chain joins TRBV11-2 to TRBJ1-1; D is unresolved. This receptor was identified in a woman older than 75 with acute or convalescent COVID-19. Sequencing used peripheral blood. The CDR3 reads CASSLPIEGWVTEAFF. For the CDR3, the DNA is TGTGCCAGCAGCTTACCCATCGAGGGTTGGGTCACTGAAGCTTTCTTT.